This TCR beta chain was captured by sequencing in a study of T cell responses to AZD1222 COVID-19 vaccine. Study conclusions and caveats: The span of vaccine-associated CD4 TCRs extended across spike, with dominance at 160-218 and 743-854.

Only in-frame clones appear in the TCRdb table, and some are missing; sequencing was by immunoSEQ multiplex PCR. The sample lists over 150,000 clones, 90% occurring once. To note about this clone: The antigen remains unidentified.

The V end lost 4 bases, the J end lost 3 bases, and 10 bases lay between the germline ends. This CDR3 has 12 residues. Looked up from germline, CDR1 is SQVTM and CDR2 is ANQGSEA. The V gene is TRBV29-1, the J gene TRBJ2-7; no definite D call. The sample was peripheral blood, taken on day 0 of AZD1222 vaccination. The TCR originated in an adult in good health. The CDR3 coding sequence is TGCAGCGTTGTTATCCAGAGCTACGAGCAGTACTTC. Translating gives CSVVIQSYEQYF.